This T cell receptor beta chain is drawn from a study of blood T cell repertoires in COVID-19. Original processing methods: The assay estimated nucleated cells by amplifying reference gene primers. Repertoires were generated with immunoSEQ multiplex PCR, while TCRdb's copy carries only in-frame clones and drops some. For V, J and clone size, that table is used; D and trimming come from the DNA. The repertoire consists of approximately 98,000 clones, with 71% occurring once and the leading ten covering more than 1.5%. Trimming took 4 bases from V and 0 from J, leaving 10 bases between them. The CDR3 is made up of 15 amino acids. Germline assignment: CDR1 MNHEY and CDR2 SMNVEV (reference sequence).

The sequence derives from a woman in her 40s with acute or convalescent COVID-19. Sequencing was carried out using peripheral blood. The rearrangement links TRBV27 to TRBJ1-5, with no clear D. In nucleotides, the CDR3 is TGTGCCAGCAGTTCAGCATACTATAGCAATCAGCCCCAGCATTTT. Translated, it gives CASSSAYYSNQPQHF.